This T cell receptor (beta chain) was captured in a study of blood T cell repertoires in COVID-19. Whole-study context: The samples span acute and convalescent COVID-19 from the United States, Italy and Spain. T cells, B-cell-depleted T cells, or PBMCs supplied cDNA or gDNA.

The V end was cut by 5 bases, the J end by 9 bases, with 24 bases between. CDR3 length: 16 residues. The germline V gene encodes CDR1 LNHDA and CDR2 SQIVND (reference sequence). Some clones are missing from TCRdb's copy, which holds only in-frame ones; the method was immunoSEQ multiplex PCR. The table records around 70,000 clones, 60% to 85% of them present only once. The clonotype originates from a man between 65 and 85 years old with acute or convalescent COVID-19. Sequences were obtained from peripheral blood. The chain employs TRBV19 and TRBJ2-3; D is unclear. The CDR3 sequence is CASSVLSSGHWSTQYF. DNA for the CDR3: TGTGCCAGTAGTGTCCTATCCAGTGGGCACTGGTCAACGCAGTATTTT.